What follows describes a single T cell receptor (beta chain). As yet, its antigen is unknown. This CDR3 spans 12 amino acids. CDR1 is SGHTA and CDR2 is FQGTGA in the germline V gene. The ends were cut back, 6 bases at V and 5 bases at J, with 10 bases in the middle. MiXCR, run by TCRdb on the reads, gives a single entry per CDR3 protein. The data contain around 110,000 distinct CDR3 sequences, roughly 9.1% of them singletons. This record comes from a study of T cell repertoires in cytomegalovirus infection. Study-wide background: Based on public TCR beta signatures, there were indications of CMV infection and of a matching HLA type.

Study-wide results and caveats: HLA-C-restricted CMV-specific TCR beta clonotypes were dominant in the ex vivo response. The cumulative frequency of public TCR beta families identified carriers of CMV plus the relevant HLA.

Sequencing was performed on PBMCs, sequenced either directly or after in vitro stimulation (not recorded which). The chain combines TRBV7-3 with TRBJ1-2; D is unclear. The receptor was isolated from a human donor in good health (CMV status not recorded). Some clones in this sample may be carry-over from other donors' samples. This CDR3 is CASRNDLYGYTF. The DNA of the CDR3 is TGTGCCAGCAGAAACGACTTGTATGGCTACACCTTC.